This T cell receptor beta chain stems from a study of blood T cell repertoires in COVID-19. The CDR3 covers 13 residues. Germline values: CDR1 SGHTA, CDR2 FQGNSA. With V trimmed by 11 bases and J by 3 bases, 6 bases remained unmatched. Sequencing used immunoSEQ multiplex PCR; TCRdb keeps in-frame clones, though not all of them. The sample consists of about 150,000 clones, about 90% of them appearing once. The chain couples TRBV7-2 to TRBJ2-7; 11 positions match TRBD1. The source of this sequence is a man older than 75 with acute or convalescent COVID-19. Sequencing was done on a sample of peripheral blood. The DNA of the CDR3 is TGTGCCGTACGGGACAGGGGGGACTACGAGCAGTACTTC. Translating it yields CAVRDRGDYEQYF.